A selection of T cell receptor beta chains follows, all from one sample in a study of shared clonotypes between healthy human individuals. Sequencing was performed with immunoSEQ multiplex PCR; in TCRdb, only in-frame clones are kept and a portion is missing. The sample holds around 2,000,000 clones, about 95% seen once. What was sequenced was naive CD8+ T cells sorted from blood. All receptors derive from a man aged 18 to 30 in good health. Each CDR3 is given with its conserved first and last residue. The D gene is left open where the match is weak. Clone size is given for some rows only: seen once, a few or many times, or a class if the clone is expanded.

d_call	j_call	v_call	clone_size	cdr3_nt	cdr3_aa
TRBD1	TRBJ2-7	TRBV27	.	TGTGCCAGCAGTTTCGGACAGGCCTACGAGCAGTACTTC	CASSFGQAYEQYF
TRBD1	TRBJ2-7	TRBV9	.	TGTGCCAGCAGCGTAGGAGGGGGACAGGGTGGCTTCTACGAGCAGTACTTC	CASSVGGGQGGFYEQYF
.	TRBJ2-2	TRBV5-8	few	TGTGCCAGCAGCTTGTATACCGGGGAGCTGTTTTTT	CASSLYTGELFF
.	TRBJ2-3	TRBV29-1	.	TGCAGCGTTCATGGCGGGGCCTTGAGCACAGATACGCAGTATTTT	CSVHGGALSTDTQYF
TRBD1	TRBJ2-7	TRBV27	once	TGTGCCAGCAGCCCCGGGACAGCAAACCGCCCCGAGCAGTACTTC	CASSPGTANRPEQYF
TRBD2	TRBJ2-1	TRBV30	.	TGTGCCTGGAGTGTAGGGTTAGCGGGAAAGAATGAGCAGTTCTTC	CAWSVGLAGKNEQFF
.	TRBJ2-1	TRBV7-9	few	TGTGCCAGCAGCTTAGGCAATGAGCAGTTCTTC	CASSLGNEQFF
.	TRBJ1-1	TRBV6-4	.	TGTGCCAGCAGTGACTCCTCGACAGATAACACTGAAGCTTTCTTT	CASSDSSTDNTEAFF
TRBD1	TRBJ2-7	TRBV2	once	TGTGCCAGCAGTGACCGGCAGGGGGCTTTCTACGAGCAGTACTTC	CASSDRQGAFYEQYF
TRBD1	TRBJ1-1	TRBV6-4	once	TGTGCCAGCAGTTTTGGGACAGGGTATGAAGCTTTCTTT	CASSFGTGYEAFF
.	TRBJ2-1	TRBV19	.	TGTGCCAGTAGTATGACAGTCTCCTACAATGAGCAGTTCTTC	CASSMTVSYNEQFF
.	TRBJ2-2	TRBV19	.	TGTGCCAGTAGACCTCCCTCCGGGTCCGGGGAGCTGTTTTTT	CASRPPSGSGELFF
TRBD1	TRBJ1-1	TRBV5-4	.	TGTGCCAGCAGCGGACCGGGACAGGAAGCTTTCTTT	CASSGPGQEAFF
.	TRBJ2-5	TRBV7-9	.	TGTGCCAGCAGAAGGGAGACCCAGTACTTC	CASRRETQYF
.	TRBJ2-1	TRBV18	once	TGTGCCAGCTCACCAGTAGGAAATGAGCAGTTCTTC	CASSPVGNEQFF
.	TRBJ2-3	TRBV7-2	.	TGTGCCAGCAGCTCCGGGTGGGAGCAGGAGACAGATACGCAGTATTTT	CASSSGWEQETDTQYF
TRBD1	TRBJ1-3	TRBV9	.	TGTGCCAGCGGTGGGACAGCTGGAAACACCATATATTTT	CASGGTAGNTIYF
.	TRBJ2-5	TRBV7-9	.	TGTGCCAGCAGCTTAATGTGGGGGCAGGAGACCCAGTACTTC	CASSLMWGQETQYF
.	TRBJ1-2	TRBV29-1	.	TGCAGCGTTGTAGAGACCAATGGGGGCTACACCTTC	CSVVETNGGYTF
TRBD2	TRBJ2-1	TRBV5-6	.	TGTGCCAGCAGCTTAGTACTAGCGGGAGTAGATGAGCAGTTCTTC	CASSLVLAGVDEQFF
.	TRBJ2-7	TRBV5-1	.	TGCGCCAGCAGCTCTGGGGCACCCGAGCAGTACTTC	CASSSGAPEQYF
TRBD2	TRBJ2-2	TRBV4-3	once	TGCGCCAGCAGCCATCCGGGACTAGCGGGAATTGCCGGGGAGCTGTTTTTT	CASSHPGLAGIAGELFF
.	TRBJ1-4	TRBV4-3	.	TGCGCCAGCAGCCAAGATATGAGTGGGGAAAAACTGTTTTTT	CASSQDMSGEKLFF
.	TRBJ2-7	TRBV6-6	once	TGTGCCAGCAGTGACAGAAACTCCTACGAGCAGTACTTC	CASSDRNSYEQYF
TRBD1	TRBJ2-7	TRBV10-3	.	TGTGCCATCAGTGCTCCTGGGACAGTAGGCGAGCAGTACTTC	CAISAPGTVGEQYF
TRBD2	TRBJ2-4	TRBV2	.	TGTGCCAGCAACTCTCGGACTAGCGGGAGCACAGACATTCAGTACTTC	CASNSRTSGSTDIQYF
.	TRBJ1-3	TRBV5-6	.	TGTGCCAGCAGCCCCACAGGGTTTGGAAACACCATATATTTT	CASSPTGFGNTIYF
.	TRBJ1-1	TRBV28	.	TGTGCCAGCAGCCGAAAGACAAGTAACACTGAAGCTTTCTTT	CASSRKTSNTEAFF
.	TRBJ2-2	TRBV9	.	TGTGCCAGCAGCACGTACACCGGGGAGCTGTTTTTT	CASSTYTGELFF
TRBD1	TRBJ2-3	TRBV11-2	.	TGTGCCAGCAGCTTCAGTTCAGGGGGCGTAGATACGCAGTATTTT	CASSFSSGGVDTQYF
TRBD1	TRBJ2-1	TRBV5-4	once	TGTGCCAGCAGCTTGGCCCCGGGACAGGGAGGTAATGAGCAGTTCTTC	CASSLAPGQGGNEQFF
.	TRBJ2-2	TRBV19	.	TGTGCCAGTAATCGCAGGTCGAACACCGGGGAGCTGTTTTTT	CASNRRSNTGELFF
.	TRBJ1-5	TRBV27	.	TGTGCCAGCAGTTTGGGGGGGTATCAGCCCCAGCATTTT	CASSLGGYQPQHF
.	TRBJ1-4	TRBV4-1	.	TGCGCCAGCAGCCAAGGCCCAGGATACTTCGAGGGGGAAAAACTGTTTTTT	CASSQGPGYFEGEKLFF
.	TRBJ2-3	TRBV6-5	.	TGTGCCAGCAGTTACTTTACCTCCACAGATACGCAGTATTTT	CASSYFTSTDTQYF
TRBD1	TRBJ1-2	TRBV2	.	TGTGCCAGCAGCCAGTCCGGGACAGGGTTCTATGGCTACACCTTC	CASSQSGTGFYGYTF
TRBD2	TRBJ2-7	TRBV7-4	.	TGTGCCAGCAGCTTACTAGCGGGAGGTTCCTACGAGCAGTACTTC	CASSLLAGGSYEQYF
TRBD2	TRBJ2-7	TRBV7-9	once	TGTGCCAGCAGCAAGGGACTACCCTTTGGAGAGCAGTACTTC	CASSKGLPFGEQYF
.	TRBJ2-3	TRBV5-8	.	TGTGCCAGCAGCAAACTAGTTGCTCCAGATACGCAGTATTTT	CASSKLVAPDTQYF
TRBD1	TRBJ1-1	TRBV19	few	TGTGCCAGTAGATGGCAGGGGGCCACTGAAGCTTTCTTT	CASRWQGATEAFF
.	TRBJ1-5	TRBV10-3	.	TGTGCCATCAGTGCCGCCGGGGAGGAGCAGCCCCAGCATTTT	CAISAAGEEQPQHF
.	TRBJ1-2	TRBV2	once	TGTGCCTCACAAGAAACGACAGAGAATTATGGCTACACCTTC	CASQETTENYGYTF
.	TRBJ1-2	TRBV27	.	TGTGCCAGGGGCGGCAGGGGTGGCTACACCTTC	CARGGRGGYTF
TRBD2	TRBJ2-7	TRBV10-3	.	TGTGCCATCAGTGAGTCCCTTAGCGGGACGTTCGGGTACGAGCAGTACTTC	CAISESLSGTFGYEQYF
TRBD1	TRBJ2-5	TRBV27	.	TGTGCCAGCAGTCCCCCGGACAGGGTGGGTCAAGAGACCCAGTACTTC	CASSPPDRVGQETQYF
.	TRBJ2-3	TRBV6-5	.	TGTGCCAAACAGGTCACAGATACGCAGTATTTT	CAKQVTDTQYF
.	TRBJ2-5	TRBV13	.	TGTGCCAGCAGCTTAAGACAGTACCAAGAGACCCAGTACTTC	CASSLRQYQETQYF
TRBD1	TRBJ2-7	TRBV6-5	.	TGTGCCAGCAGGGTAACGGGACAGGGGTCCTACGAGCAGTACTTC	CASRVTGQGSYEQYF
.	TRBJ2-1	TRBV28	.	TGTGCCAGCAGTGCAGTAATGCCCTTCTATGAGCAGTTCTTC	CASSAVMPFYEQFF
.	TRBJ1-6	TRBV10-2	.	TGCGCCAGCAGTGAGAACGGGGACATCAGTTCACCCCTCCACTTT	CASSENGDISSPLHF
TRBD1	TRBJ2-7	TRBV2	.	TGTGCCAGCAGTGATGGGACAGGGCTGTACGAGCAGTACTTC	CASSDGTGLYEQYF
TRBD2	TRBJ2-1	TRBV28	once	TGTGCCAGCAGTTTGGCGCGGGGGGGAAATAGCTCCTACAATGAGCAGTTCTTC	CASSLARGGNSSYNEQFF
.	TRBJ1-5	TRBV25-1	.	TGTGCCAGCAGCGACGACGGATTCAATCAGCCCCAGCATTTT	CASSDDGFNQPQHF
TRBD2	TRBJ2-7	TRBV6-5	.	TGTGCCAGCAGTTACACAGCGGGGGGGACCTACGAGCAGTACTTC	CASSYTAGGTYEQYF
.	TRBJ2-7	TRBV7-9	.	TGTGCCAGCAGCTCGGGGCAGGGGATCGAGCAGTACTTC	CASSSGQGIEQYF
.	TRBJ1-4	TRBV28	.	TGTGCCAGCAGAAAGCGAGGGTCGGAAAAACTGTTTTTT	CASRKRGSEKLFF
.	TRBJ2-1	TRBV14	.	TGTGCCAGCAGCCAAGTTAGCGGCTTATACAATGAGCAGTTCTTC	CASSQVSGLYNEQFF
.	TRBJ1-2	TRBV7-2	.	TGTGCCAGCAGCCCAACAAGCCGTACCAGGGCCGCCAACTATGGCTACACCTTC	CASSPTSRTRAANYGYTF
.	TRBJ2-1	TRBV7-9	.	TGTGCCAGCAGCTTATCGTCCTCACTAGCCTCGGATGAGCAGTTCTTC	CASSLSSSLASDEQFF
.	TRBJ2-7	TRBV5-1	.	TGCGCCAGCTTTGAGGGCGTCCTCGGTCATCGCGAGCAGTACTTC	CASFEGVLGHREQYF